Following are 27 T cell receptor beta chains from one sample sequenced in a study of shared clonotypes between healthy human individuals. Libraries were prepared by immunoSEQ multiplex PCR; TCRdb keeps only in-frame clonotypes and omits some of them. The top ten hold about 0.39% of the sample, which has 2,500,000 or so clones, 90% to 95% seen once. Sequenced sample: naive CD4+ T cells from PBMCs. Documented subset: CD45RA+ positively selected. These receptors all come from a man aged 18 to 29 in good health. Some clones in this sample may be carry-over from other donors' samples.

The rearrangement joins TRBV10-3 to TRBJ2-7, with 10 nucleotides matching TRBD2. Germline V lookup: CDR1 ENHRY, CDR2 SYGVKD. V shed 3 bases and J 1 base; nucleotides not matched to a gene: 3. The CDR3 spans 15 residues. CDR3 nucleotides: TGTGCCATCAGTGACTGGACTAGCGGTTCCTACGAGCAGTACTTC. Translating it yields CAISDWTSGSYEQYF.

The rearrangement joins TRBV28 to TRBJ1-3; D not certain. The CDR3 extends over 14 amino acids. V gave up 5 bases and J gave up 4 bases, with 12 bases separating them. The germline gives CDR1 MDHEN, CDR2 SYDVKM. CDR3 in DNA: TGTGCCAGCAGTCCGGCCAGCTTCGGAAACACCATATATTTT. Translating it yields CASSPASFGNTIYF.

This sequence joins TRBV7-2 and TRBJ1-5, with D unclear. Germline V lookup: CDR1 SGHTA, CDR2 FQGNSA. There are 13 residues in the CDR3. The V gene lost 4 bases and the J gene lost 9 bases, with 13 bases spanning the gap. As DNA, the CDR3 is TGTGCCAGCAGCTACCTGTCCGCATCGCCCCAGCATTTT. Protein: CASSYLSASPQHF.

V usage is TRBV9 and J usage is TRBJ1-3, with a possible D match to TRBD1 (5 bases). V was trimmed by 1 base and J by 3 bases, leaving 8 bases between them. Germline CDR1 SGDLS, CDR2 YYNGEE. The CDR3 loop spans 14 amino acids. The CDR3 here is CASSVQGNGNTIYF. In DNA form, the CDR3 reads TGTGCCAGCAGCGTACAGGGAAATGGAAACACCATATATTTT. The whole variable domain, filled in from reference TRBV9 and TRBJ1-3, reads DSGVTQTPKHLITATGQRVTLRCSPRSGDLSVYWYQQSLDQGLQFLIQYYNGEERAKGNILERFSAQQFPDLHSELNLSSLELGDSALYFCASSVQGNGNTIYFGEGSWLTVV.

The chain employs TRBV28 and TRBJ2-7; maybe TRBD1 (5 bases). This CDR3 has 18 amino acids. V dropped 2 bases and J dropped 0 bases, with 20 bases sitting between them. Looked up from germline, CDR1 is MDHEN and CDR2 is SYDVKM. In nucleotides, the CDR3 is TGTGCCAGCAGTTTAAGGGGTTTTGGCAGGACGAGCTCCTACGAGCAGTACTTC. Its protein is CASSLRGFGRTSSYEQYF.

The chain has TRBV30 and TRBJ2-3, with D uncertain. CDR1 is GTSNPN and CDR2 is SVGIG in the germline V gene (reference sequence). Trimming cost V 3 bases and J 6 bases, with 13 bases left between them. CDR3 size: 13 residues. The CDR3 sequence: CAWSLPGGDTQYF. In DNA form, the CDR3 reads TGTGCCTGGAGCCTCCCGGGTGGGGATACGCAGTATTTT.

The chain is built from TRBV5-1 and TRBJ1-1; 9 bases match TRBD1. The CDR3 is made up of 17 amino acids. With V trimmed by 4 bases and J by 4 bases, 14 bases remained unmatched. The germline CDR1 and CDR2 sequences are SGHRS and YFSETQ. Here the CDR3 reads CASSPPTGTGSATEAFF. DNA of the CDR3: TGCGCCAGCAGCCCCCCGACGGGGACAGGGTCCGCCACTGAAGCTTTCTTT.

This chain links TRBV2 with TRBJ2-2; D uncertain. This CDR3 comprises 16 residues. Germline V CDR1 and CDR2: SNHLY, FYNNEI. The V end was cut by 0 bases, the J end by 5 bases, with 13 bases between. Here the CDR3 reads CASSEARPEITGELFF. As DNA, the CDR3 is TGTGCCAGCAGTGAAGCGCGTCCGGAGATTACCGGGGAGCTGTTTTTT.

V gene TRBV5-1 combines with J gene TRBJ2-3, with TRBD2 matching over 11 bases. There are 17 residues in the CDR3. V was pared by 1 base and J by 2 bases, with 6 bases of the junction left unmatched. In germline, CDR1 is SGHRS, CDR2 YFSETQ. CDR3 loop: CASSLWLAGGSTDTQYF. The DNA for the CDR3 is TGCGCCAGCAGCTTGTGGCTAGCGGGAGGATCCACAGATACGCAGTATTTT. The full variable domain, in which reference TRBV5-1 and TRBJ2-3 provide the parts outside the CDR3, is KAGVTQTPRYLIKTRGQQVTLSCSPISGHRSVSWYQQTPGQGLQFLFEYFSETQRNKGNFPGRFSGRQFSNSRSEMNVSTLELGDSALYLCASSLWLAGGSTDTQYFGPGTRLTVL.

This clone was counted once. V gene TRBV7-9 combines with J gene TRBJ1-4, with D maybe TRBD1 (6 bases). The V end was cut by 5 bases, the J end by 10 bases, with 17 bases between. Germline CDR1 and CDR2: SEHNR and FQNEAQ (reference sequence). This CDR3 is 14 amino acids long. CDR3 sequence reads: CASSVGRGPGKLFF. The CDR3 DNA reads as TGTGCCAGCAGCGTGGGTCGGGGGCCCGGAAAACTGTTTTTT.

This clone has just one count. The rearrangement joins TRBV28 to TRBJ2-7; D gene uncertain. The germline V gene encodes CDR1 MDHEN and CDR2 SYDVKM. V dropped 7 bases and J dropped 2 bases, with 6 bases sitting between them. This CDR3 is built from 11 residues. The CDR3 loop is CASNRAYEQYF. CDR3 nucleotides: TGTGCCAGCAATCGGGCCTACGAGCAGTACTTC.

This chain uses TRBV19 with TRBJ2-2; 9 nucleotides match TRBD1. The CDR3 contains 15 residues. The V gene's germline CDR1 is LNHDA and CDR2 SQIVND (reference sequence). J lost 5 bases, V lost 6 bases, and 7 bases had no gene match. The CDR3 loop reads CASRNLGQGTGELFF. Here the CDR3 DNA reads TGTGCCAGTAGAAATCTCGGACAGGGGACCGGGGAGCTGTTTTTT.

This chain uses TRBV6-6 with TRBJ2-7; D assignment may be TRBD1 or TRBD2 (6 bases each). This CDR3 spans 15 amino acids. Germline CDR1 and CDR2: MNHNY and SVGAGI (reference sequence). The ends were cut back, 2 bases at V and 6 bases at J, with 17 bases in the middle. CDR3 DNA: TGTGCCAGCAGTTACGGTCAAGGGGGGAGTGGCGAGCAGTACTTC. Protein sequence: CASSYGQGGSGEQYF.

As regards this clone: Within the sample, other DNA sequences also encode this same CDR3. The chain has TRBV28 and TRBJ2-7; no firm D call. Germline values: CDR1 MDHEN, CDR2 SYDVKM. The CDR3 totals 14 residues. V was pared by 2 bases and J by 1 base, with 9 bases between. The DNA of the CDR3 is TGTGCCAGCAGTTTAATCGGTGGGTCCTACGAGCAGTACTTC. This translates into CASSLIGGSYEQYF. The whole variable domain, filled in from reference TRBV28 and TRBJ2-7, reads DVKVTQSSRYLVKRTGEKVFLECVQDMDHENMFWYRQDPGLGLRLIYFSYDVKMKEKGDIPEGYSVSREKKERFSLILESASTNQTSMYLCASSLIGGSYEQYFGPGTRLTVT.

This clone was detected once. CDR3 loop: CASSMAHGRGEQFF. CDR3 coding DNA: TGTGCCAGTAGTATGGCACACGGGCGCGGAGAGCAGTTCTTC. The J gene is TRBJ2-1, the V gene TRBV19; D is unresolved. Between the trimmed V and J ends, which lost 3 bases and 10 bases, there was a span of 16 bases. The CDR3 extends over 14 amino acids. CDR1 and CDR2 (germline): LNHDA, SQIVND (reference sequence).

The J gene is TRBJ2-7, the V gene TRBV5-4; tentative D call: TRBD1 (6 bases). The CDR3 is made up of 13 amino acids. V lost 4 bases and J 3 bases, leaving 11 bases between the germline ends. CDR1 is SGHNT, CDR2 YYREEE, per germline (reference sequence). The CDR3 region is CASSNSQGYEQYF. The CDR3 nucleotides are TGTGCCAGCAGCAACTCACAGGGCTACGAGCAGTACTTC. The full variable domain, rest sourced from reference TRBV5-4 and TRBJ2-7, is ETGVTQSPTHLIKTRGQQVTLRCSSQSGHNTVSWYQQALGQGPQFIFQYYREEENGRGNFPPRFSGLQFPNYSSELNVNALELDDSALYLCASSNSQGYEQYFGPGTRLTVT.

The chain is built from TRBV11-2 and TRBJ1-1; D is undetermined. From germline, CDR1 is SGHAT and CDR2 FQNNGV. This CDR3 is 14 amino acids long. V lost 5 bases and J 2 bases, leaving 12 bases between the germline ends. DNA for the CDR3: TGTGCCAGCAGCATACTACAGCAAAACACTGAAGCTTTCTTT. This encodes CASSILQQNTEAFF.

V and J are TRBV12-5 and TRBJ1-1; weak D call: TRBD1 (6 bases). Between the trimmed V and J ends, which lost 5 bases and 11 bases, there was a span of 18 bases. The CDR3 loop spans 13 amino acids. Looked up from germline, CDR1 is LGHNT and CDR2 is FRNRAP. DNA of the CDR3: TGTGCTAGTGGTCTAATACAGGGTTCGCGGGCTTTCTTT. Encoded protein: CASGLIQGSRAFF.

This rearrangement joins TRBV6-6 to TRBJ1-2; D is unclear. The CDR3 covers 14 residues. Trimming stripped 0 bases from V and 3 bases from J, with 8 bases between. Germline assignment: CDR1 MNHNY and CDR2 SVGAGI (reference sequence). The CDR3 DNA reads as TGTGCCAGCAGTTACTCTGGCGGGGACTATGGCTACACCTTC. Its translation: CASSYSGGDYGYTF.

As for this clone: Relative to the germline gene, one junction end is altered; a read error may explain this. V usage is TRBV6-1 and J usage is TRBJ1-3; D is possibly TRBD1 (5 bases). The CDR3 runs 13 residues. CDR1 and CDR2 (germline): MNHNS, SASEGT. In DNA form, the CDR3 reads TGTGCCAGCAGGAATCAGGGTGTTAACAGCATATATTTT. Its protein product is CASRNQGVNSIYF.

The chain employs TRBV5-1 and TRBJ1-5, with D tentatively TRBD1 (5 bases). The CDR3 extends over 15 amino acids. Germline V CDR1 and CDR2: SGHRS, YFSETQ. Between the trimmed V and J ends, which lost 0 bases and 2 bases, there was a span of 9 bases. DNA for the CDR3: TGCGCCAGCAGCTTGGACTCGGGGGGCAATCAGCCCCAGCATTTT. This translates into CASSLDSGGNQPQHF.

This rearrangement joins TRBV4-1 to TRBJ1-1; 10 positions match TRBD1. Germline trimming cut 0 bases from V and 1 base from J; bases unmatched to any gene: 11. The length of the CDR3 is 19 residues. Per germline, CDR1 MGHRA and CDR2 YSYEKL. The CDR3 sequence is CASSQERGQGTIRNTEAFF. CDR3 bases: TGCGCCAGCAGCCAAGAAAGGGGACAGGGGACCATACGGAACACTGAAGCTTTCTTT.

About this clone: The same CDR3 is also encoded by other DNA sequences in this sample. This rearrangement joins TRBV20-1 to TRBJ2-5; D is undetermined. The CDR3 spans 11 residues. The V end lost 2 bases, the J end lost 5 bases, and 6 bases lay between the germline ends. Germline V gene data show CDR1 as DFQATT and CDR2 as SNEGSKA (reference sequence). The CDR3 reads CSARRSETQYF. As DNA, the CDR3 is TGCAGTGCTAGACGGTCGGAGACCCAGTACTTC.

The chain couples TRBV5-1 to TRBJ2-3; 8 nucleotides match TRBD2. This CDR3 has 16 residues. Germline V CDR1 and CDR2: SGHRS, YFSETQ. Trimming at V came to 0 bases and at J to 0 bases, leaving 3 bases not matched to a gene. As DNA, the CDR3 is TGCGCCAGCAGCTTGGAGGCTAGCGGGAGCACAGATACGCAGTATTTT. Residues: CASSLEASGSTDTQYF.

The chain joins TRBV15 to TRBJ2-5; D possibly corresponds to TRBD2 (6 bases). V was pared by 0 bases and J by 7 bases, with 15 bases between. Germline V gene lookup returns CDR1 LNHNV and CDR2 YYDKDF (reference sequence). The CDR3 spans 15 residues. The CDR3 protein is CATSRDYGMEGTQYF. Here the CDR3 DNA reads TGTGCCACCAGCAGAGATTACGGCATGGAGGGGACCCAGTACTTC.

The chain uses TRBV5-1 and TRBJ2-7, with D possibly being TRBD2 (6 bases). The V end lost 4 bases, the J end lost 3 bases, and 20 bases lay between the germline ends. CDR1 is SGHRS and CDR2 is YFSETQ in the germline V gene. CDR3 length: 16 residues. In nucleotides, the CDR3 is TGCGCCAGCAGCGGGGGACTGGACAAAACAATCTACGAGCAGTACTTC. Protein product: CASSGGLDKTIYEQYF.

This clone was detected a few times. V gene TRBV28 combines with J gene TRBJ1-1; a weak D match, TRBD1 (5 bases). The V gene lost 6 bases and the J gene lost 6 bases, with 11 bases spanning the gap. This CDR3 comprises 12 residues. Germline V gene data show CDR1 as MDHEN and CDR2 as SYDVKM. CDR3 protein: CASRGLFAEAFF. CDR3 coding DNA: TGTGCCAGCAGGGGACTATTCGCTGAAGCTTTCTTT. The whole variable domain, remainder taken from reference TRBV28 and TRBJ1-1, is DVKVTQSSRYLVKRTGEKVFLECVQDMDHENMFWYRQDPGLGLRLIYFSYDVKMKEKGDIPEGYSVSREKKERFSLILESASTNQTSMYLCASRGLFAEAFFGQGTRLTVV.